The source of this T cell receptor (beta chain) is a study of immune evolution from preneoplasia to lung adenocarcinoma. Data came from immunoSEQ multiplex PCR; TCRdb stores just in-frame clones and leaves some out. This repertoire shows some 2,300 clones, around 80% found once; its top ten account for 5.4%. The junction had 7 bases not matched to a gene; V was cut back by 5 bases and J by 3 bases. Germline CDR1 SGHNT, CDR2 YENEEA. This CDR3 is 14 amino acids long. This receptor was identified in a person aged 55 to 79 with invasive lung adenocarcinoma. Sequencing was done on a sample of FFPE invasive lung adenocarcinoma tissue. This chain links TRBV11-3 with TRBJ2-7, with 7 bases aligning to TRBD1. The CDR3 bases are TGTGCCAGCAGCCTCTCGGACAGGTACTACGAGCAGTACTTC. The encoded protein is CASSLSDRYYEQYF.